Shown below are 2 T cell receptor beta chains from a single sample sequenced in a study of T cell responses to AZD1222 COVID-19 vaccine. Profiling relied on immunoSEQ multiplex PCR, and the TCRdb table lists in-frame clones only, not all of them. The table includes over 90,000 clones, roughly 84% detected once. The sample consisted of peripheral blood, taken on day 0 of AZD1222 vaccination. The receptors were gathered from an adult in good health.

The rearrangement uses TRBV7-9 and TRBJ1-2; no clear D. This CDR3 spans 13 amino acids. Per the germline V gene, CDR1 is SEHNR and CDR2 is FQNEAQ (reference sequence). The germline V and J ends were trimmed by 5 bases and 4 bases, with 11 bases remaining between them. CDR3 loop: CASSRDGSYGYTF. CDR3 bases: TGTGCCAGCAGCCGCGACGGCAGCTATGGCTACACCTTC.

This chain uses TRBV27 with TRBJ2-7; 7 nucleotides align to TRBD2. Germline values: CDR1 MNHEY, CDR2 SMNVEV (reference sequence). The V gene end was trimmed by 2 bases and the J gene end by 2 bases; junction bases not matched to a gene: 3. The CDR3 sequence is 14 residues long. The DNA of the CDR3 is TGTGCCAGCAGTTTAGCCGCGGGGGCCTACGAGCAGTACGTC. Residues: CASSLAAGAYEQYV.